This TCR beta chain originates from a study of long-term antiretroviral therapy in people with HIV. The study, taken as a whole, reports: Increased diversity was seen after ART, yet it remained lower than in transplant donor controls. Blood in the study was drawn between the mid-2000s and the late 2010s, possibly under older ART regimens, which may be less effective than current ones.

As concerns this clone: Antigen: not known.

At minimum, one pre-ART and two post-ART PBMC samples were obtained from each donor. The CDR3 consists of 15 residues. CDR1 LNHDA and CDR2 SQIVND come from the germline V gene (reference sequence). V was shortened by 4 bases and J by 7 bases, with 16 bases between the two germline ends. Investigators performed immunoSEQ version v3.0 at survey level. Sequencing aimed at roughly 35,000-50,000 T-cell genomes per sample. The table came from immunoSEQ multiplex PCR; TCRdb's copy has only in-frame clones and leaves some out. The data hold more than 20,000 clones, with around 93% observed a single time. The origin of this receptor is a woman aged 45-59 years with HIV. Material: unsorted PBMCs, obtained 4.4 years after starting antiretroviral therapy. V gene TRBV19 combines with J gene TRBJ1-4, with D possibly being TRBD1 (6 bases). CDR3 sequence reads: CASSTRTATGEKLFF. The CDR3 region has the DNA TGTGCCAGTAGTACTCGGACAGCGACGGGTGAAAAACTGTTTTTT. Together with reference TRBV19 and TRBJ1-4, the CDR3 gives the full variable domain: DGGITQSPKYLFRKEGQNVTLSCEQNLNHDAMYWYRQDPGQGLRLIYYSQIVNDFQKGDIAEGYSVSREKKESFPLTVTSAQKNPTAFYLCASSTRTATGEKLFFGSGTQLSVL.